This T cell receptor beta chain stems from a study of blood T cell repertoires in COVID-19 (dated by TCRdb to the early 2020s). General notes on the study: Collaborator samples came from the United States, Italy and Spain and covered acute and convalescent phases of COVID-19. The material from the prospective study consisted of cDNA or gDNA derived from T cells, B-cell-depleted T cells, or PBMCs. Deeply sampled blood TCRbeta repertoires from subjects exposed to, actively infected with, or recovered from COVID-19 were included in the dataset. The repertoires were made available in a free public database intended to serve as a resource for research on the immune response to SARS-CoV-2. The samples were drawn from the first 160 participants of the ongoing ImmuneRACE study and from 1,254 subjects provided by 6 global collaborators. Nearly every sample came with metadata listing a de-identified subject ID, COVID-19 status, age in years and sex. Where available, HLA class I and class II types were taken from metadata supplied by the sample provider and were not determined by assay-based typing.

The immunoSEQ Assay, a bias-controlled multiplex PCR, was used to amplify TCRbeta CDR3 regions from genomic DNA. Turning to the authors' computational methods: The number of nucleated cells in each sample was estimated by amplification of reference gene primers within the assay. To quantify the absolute abundance of each unique TCRbeta CDR3 rearrangement, sequence reads were collapsed and filtered. For each sample, productive Simpson clonality was calculated by taking the square root of Simpson's diversity index across productive rearrangements. TCRdb holds this immuneACCESS table with in-frame rearrangements only. Some clones are missing; in checked studies, unresolved V genes explain under half, and the rest has no known cause. V, J and clone size are those of that table, while D and trimming were read from the DNA. For this sample the table gives tens of thousands of clones, of which just over 85% were detected only once. Around 5% of the sample rests with the top ten.

The paper as a whole reports these results and caveats: The amount of clinical and demographic metadata varied by source and participant and was provided uncurated.

In regard to this clone: The clone's antigen remains unknown. Nothing much larger sits one base from this clone, and base qualities are not available.

Looking up the germline V gene yields CDR1 SQVTM and CDR2 ANQGSEA. Between the V and J ends, shortened by 7 bases and 3 bases respectively, the junction contains 16 bases. The CDR3 sequence holds 14 residues, the cysteine and phenylalanine included. Just the 42-base CDR3 DNA is kept, in frame starting at base 1. Whole blood was collected in K2EDTA tubes by collaborating institutions according to the institutions' own protocols. Collaborator samples were shipped for TCRbeta analysis as frozen whole blood, isolated PBMCs, or DNA extracted from either sample type. This TCR was sampled from a man between 60 and 75 years old with acute or convalescent COVID-19. This chain joins TRBV29-1 to TRBJ1-3; TRBD1 is possibly the D segment (5 matching bases). Sequenced sample: peripheral blood. The CDR3 protein is CSAGGANLGNTIYF. In nucleotides, the sequence is TGCAGCGCCGGAGGGGCCAATCTTGGAAACACCATATATTTT.